The 2 T cell receptor beta chains listed next were all sequenced from one sample in a study of cytomegalovirus exposure and HLA in healthy donors. Primers: 60 Vbeta forward and 13 Jbeta reverse. Here immunoSEQ multiplex PCR was the method, and the copy in TCRdb shows in-frame clones only, minus some. The sample has roughly 150,000 clones; 75% to 90% are singletons. Sequencing was done on a sample of PBMCs. All receptors come from a male donor in good health and CMV-seronegative.

The chain carries TRBV6-5 and TRBJ1-2; D is perhaps TRBD1 (6 bases). CDR3 length: 13 amino acids. The germline V and J ends were trimmed by 4 bases and 9 bases, with 15 bases remaining between them. From germline, CDR1 is MNHEY and CDR2 SVGAGI. As DNA, the CDR3 is TGTGCCAGCAGTTCCTCTCGGGGGGCGAGCTACACCTTC. This encodes CASSSSRGASYTF.

The gene calls are TRBV5-6 and TRBJ2-7; 8 bases fit TRBD1. This CDR3 comprises 17 residues. The V segment lost 1 base and the J segment 2 bases; nucleotides outside the gene matches: 11. Looked up from germline, CDR1 is SGHDT and CDR2 is YYEEEE. DNA of the CDR3: TGTGCCAGCAGCTTGTACGCCGGACAGGGTATTACCTACGAGCAGTACTTC. Its translation is CASSLYAGQGITYEQYF.